The rows below give T cell receptor beta chains drawn from one sample of a study of response to subunit inactivated influenza vaccine. Using its own MiXCR run on the RT-PCR reads, TCRdb lists one record per CDR3 protein. The repertoire has approximately 300,000 distinct CDR3 sequences, roughly 20% of them found once; the top ten carry over 9%. The input for sequencing was PBMCs from blood, taken roughly 20 months after vaccination. These receptors were taken from a man in his fifties or sixties who received an inactivated influenza vaccine. The CDR3 runs from the conserved cysteine through the conserved F or W. The D gene is left open where the match is weak. Clone sizes are given selectively: once, few, many, or a class where the clone is expanded.

TRBJ1-3 - TRBV4-2 - CASSQDLGWTRSSGNTIYF TGTGCCAGCAGCCAAGATTTGGGTTGGACGAGGAGCTCTGGAAACACCATATATTTT
TRBJ1-1 - TRBV12-3/TRBV12-4 TRBD1 CASREGQGANTEAFF TGTGCCAGCAGAGAGGGACAGGGGGCGAACACTGAAGCTTTCTTT
TRBJ2-7 - TRBV6-5 - CASSYFSTRGGPYEQYF TGTGCCAGCAGTTACTTCTCAACAAGGGGAGGACCCTACGAGCAGTACTTC
TRBJ1-4 many TRBV5-1 - CASSLARDRSTNEKLFF TGCGCCAGCAGCTTGGCCCGGGACCGTTCGACTAATGAAAAACTGTTTTTT
TRBJ1-1 few TRBV4-2 - CASSQDRTSEAFF TGTGCCAGCAGCCAAGATCGGACGAGTGAAGCTTTCTTT
TRBJ1-6 few TRBV20-1 - CSARDGLRQTSYNSPLHF TGCAGTGCTAGAGATGGGCTGCGGCAAACGTCCTATAATTCACCCCTCCACTTT
TRBJ2-4 - TRBV4-3 - CASSQEVRAKNIQYF TGCGCCAGCAGCCAAGAGGTTCGGGCCAAAAACATTCAGTACTTC
TRBJ1-1 few TRBV15 - CATSRDRQGSNTEAFF TGTGCCACCAGCAGAGATCGGCAGGGGTCGAACACTGAAGCTTTCTTT
TRBJ2-7 - TRBV29-1 - CSVGGWYDEQYF TGCAGCGTCGGTGGGTGGTACGACGAGCAGTACTTC
TRBJ2-1 few TRBV7-2 - CASSPAGLAIGEQFF TGTGCCAGCAGCCCCGCGGGACTTGCCATCGGTGAGCAGTTCTTC
TRBJ1-1 many TRBV6-5 - CASSYKPLIEENTEAFF TGTGCCAGCAGTTACAAACCGCTGATAGAGGAGAACACTGAAGCTTTCTTT
TRBJ1-5 - TRBV20-1 TRBD1 CSAKPGTGGRHSNQPQHF TGCAGTGCTAAACCCGGGACAGGGGGCCGCCATTCTAATCAGCCCCAGCATTTT
TRBJ1-1 few TRBV5-1 TRBD1 CASSADPGQSEAFF TGCGCCAGCAGCGCAGATCCGGGACAGAGTGAAGCTTTCTTT
TRBJ2-1 few TRBV4-3 TRBD2 CASSQGLQGEQFF TGCGCCAGCAGCCAGGGACTACAAGGAGAGCAGTTCTTC
TRBJ1-1 few TRBV29-1 - CSVAITEAFF TGCAGCGTTGCCATCACTGAAGCTTTCTTT
TRBJ1-6 - TRBV19 - CASTEDLLNNSPLHF TGTGCCAGTACTGAGGACCTGCTAAATAATTCACCCCTCCACTTT
TRBJ2-3 - TRBV28 TRBD1 CASSLGGQGTDTQYF TGTGCCAGCAGTTTAGGTGGACAGGGCACAGATACGCAGTATTTT
TRBJ2-1 - TRBV5-6 TRBD1 CASSLVSGTGEQFF TGTGCCAGCAGCTTGGTGTCTGGGACAGGTGAGCAGTTCTTC
TRBJ2-1 - TRBV29-1 - CSVEAGISYNEQFF TGCAGCGTTGAAGCGGGTATATCCTACAATGAGCAGTTCTTC
TRBJ2-7 - TRBV7-6 - CASSLWGSSYEQYF TGTGCCAGCAGCTTATGGGGCAGCTCCTACGAGCAGTACTTC
TRBJ2-4 - TRBV5-1 TRBD1 CASSRGQGLLKNIQYF TGCGCCAGCAGCCGAGGACAGGGCCTATTAAAAAACATTCAGTACTTC
TRBJ2-6 - TRBV27 - CASSPRWVGANVLTF TGTGCCAGCAGTCCCCGGTGGGTTGGGGCCAACGTCCTGACTTTC
TRBJ1-4 - TRBV3-1 - CASSQVQGGGEKLFF TGTGCCAGCAGCCAAGTGCAGGGCGGAGGTGAAAAACTGTTTTTT
TRBJ2-2 - TRBV28 TRBD2 CASSLGLAITGELFF TGTGCCAGCAGTCTGGGACTAGCTATCACCGGGGAGCTGTTTTTT
TRBJ2-1 - TRBV14 TRBD2 CASSHLTSGRIYEQFF TGTGCCAGCAGCCATCTCACTAGCGGGAGGATTTATGAGCAGTTCTTC
TRBJ2-4 few TRBV5-6 - CASRSRGGDIQYF TGTGCCAGCAGATCAAGAGGGGGGGACATTCAGTACTTC
TRBJ1-2 few TRBV7-9 TRBD1 CASSLASYDRDYGYTF TGTGCCAGCAGCTTAGCCTCCTATGACAGGGATTATGGCTACACCTTC
TRBJ1-6 many TRBV4-3 - CASSSLLVGANSPLHF TGCGCCAGCAGCTCCCTGCTCGTGGGGGCGAATTCACCCCTCCACTTT
TRBJ1-1 - TRBV12-3/TRBV12-4 - CASSFGQRNTEAFF TGTGCCAGCAGTTTTGGACAGCGGAACACTGAAGCTTTCTTT
TRBJ2-7 - TRBV5-6 - CASSKLPYEQYF TGTGCCAGCAGCAAGCTCCCCTACGAGCAGTACTTC
TRBJ1-2 - TRBV20-1 - CSAPTGLYGYTF TGCAGTGCCCCGACAGGACTCTATGGCTACACCTTC
TRBJ2-5 - TRBV10-3 - CAISEGPGELETQYF TGTGCCATCAGTGAGGGTCCTGGAGAGTTAGAGACCCAGTACTTC
TRBJ1-2 few TRBV29-1 - CSDRDRMRGYTF TGCAGCGACCGCGACCGAATGCGTGGCTACACCTTC
TRBJ2-1 few TRBV12-3/TRBV12-4 - CASTLGVPYNEQFF TGTGCCAGCACCCTCGGGGTTCCTTACAATGAGCAGTTCTTC
TRBJ1-2 - TRBV7-9 - CASSLAPGYGYTF TGTGCCAGCAGCTTGGCCCCCGGCTATGGCTACACCTTC
TRBJ2-3 - TRBV6-2/TRBV6-3 - CASGPRGAITDTQYF TGTGCCAGCGGCCCCCGGGGGGCGATCACAGATACGCAGTATTTT
TRBJ2-3 - TRBV15 - CATSRSTTDTQYF TGTGCCACCAGCAGATCCACAACAGATACGCAGTATTTT
TRBJ2-2 - TRBV5-6 TRBD1 CASSLQGVNTGELFF TGTGCCAGCAGCTTACAGGGGGTCAACACCGGGGAGCTGTTTTTT
TRBJ2-2 few TRBV6-1 TRBD1 CASRRQGLDTGELFF TGTGCCAGCAGGCGACAGGGTTTGGACACCGGGGAGCTGTTTTTT
TRBJ1-5 many TRBV10-3 - CATSDTGANQPQHF TGTGCCACATCCGATACAGGAGCCAATCAGCCCCAGCATTTT
TRBJ1-6 - TRBV18 TRBD1 CASSTQDRGYNSPLHF TGTGCCAGCTCAACCCAAGACAGGGGCTATAATTCACCCCTCCACTTT
TRBJ1-5 few TRBV10-3 - CAISERRTVDQPQHF TGTGCCATCAGTGAGAGGAGGACAGTCGATCAGCCCCAGCATTTT
TRBJ2-1 - TRBV2 TRBD2 CASTGEGFWQFF TGTGCCAGCACCGGGGAGGGATTTTGGCAGTTCTTC
TRBJ1-3 few TRBV28 TRBD1 CASRSTGRGNTIYF TGTGCCAGCAGGTCGACAGGGCGGGGAAACACCATATATTTT
TRBJ2-7 few TRBV20-1 - CSARTAYEQYF TGCAGTGCCCGGACAGCTTACGAGCAGTACTTC
TRBJ1-5 few TRBV10-2 - CASSVSSPVNNQPQHF TGCGCCAGCAGTGTTTCCAGTCCAGTAAACAATCAGCCCCAGCATTTT
TRBJ1-5 - TRBV18 TRBD1 CASSPAGTGNQPQHF TGTGCCAGCTCACCAGCCGGGACAGGCAATCAGCCCCAGCATTTT
TRBJ1-2 few TRBV9 - CASSVEGYGYTF TGTGCCAGCAGCGTAGAAGGGTACGGCTACACCTTC
TRBJ2-1 - TRBV6-1 - CASSSPATATYNEQFF TGTGCCAGCAGCAGTCCGGCGACAGCTACCTACAATGAGCAGTTCTTC
TRBJ2-1 many TRBV11-2 - CASSLGSIMGPSYNEQFF TGTGCCAGCAGCTTAGGAAGTATTATGGGTCCCTCCTACAATGAGCAGTTCTTC
TRBJ2-7 - TRBV5-4 TRBD2 CASSIGLAGAAEQYF TGTGCCAGCAGCATAGGACTAGCGGGGGCGGCTGAGCAGTACTTC
TRBJ1-5 many TRBV4-3 - CASSQDVRIFELGNQPQHF TGCGCCAGCAGCCAAGATGTACGTATCTTTGAGTTGGGCAATCAGCCCCAGCATTTT
TRBJ1-2 - TRBV6-4 TRBD1 CASSPRDRGHGYTF TGTGCCAGCAGTCCCCGGGACAGGGGCCATGGCTACACCTTC
TRBJ1-5 - TRBV12-3/TRBV12-4 - CASRKVGNQPQHF TGTGCCAGCAGGAAGGTTGGCAATCAGCCCCAGCATTTT
TRBJ1-6 - TRBV20-1 - CSARDLRPGAQTGTSRYNSPLHF TGCAGTGCTAGAGATTTGCGGCCGGGGGCCCAAACAGGGACATCTCGATATAATTCACCCCTCCACTTT